Judged by abundance, the clone carrying this TCR beta chain is medium-sized. Its antigen is unidentified. Unique molecular identifiers were incorporated when the TCRbeta library was constructed. TCRdb re-derived calls from the PCR reads in MiXCR, one entry per CDR3 protein. There are roughly 4,600 distinct CDR3 sequences in the sample; just under 7.5% occur only once, and around 1.8% lies in the top ten. The sample belongs to a study of T-cell reconstitution after alpha-beta-depleted transplantation in children. Study results and limitations: The study traced high day-60 TCRbeta diversity in some patients to surviving recipient T cells and thymic progenitors. Several hundred expanded graft clones reportedly gave rise to the alpha-beta T cells present about two months after transplant.

This CDR3 region has 14 residues. V lost 4 bases, J lost 6 bases, and 7 bases stayed unmatched. CDR1 and CDR2 from the germline V gene are KGHDR and SFDVKD. The chain uses TRBV24-1 and TRBJ1-2, with TRBD1 matching over 7 bases. This sequence was found in a boy younger than two who had a stem cell transplant for SCID, so the T cells may come from the graft donor. This material consisted of PBMCs, mostly from graft donor cells, taken 60 days after TCRalphabeta/CD19-depleted stem cell transplant. The CDR3 reads CATSDRQGLDGYTF. CDR3 nucleotides: TGTGCCACCAGTGACCGACAGGGCTTGGATGGCTACACCTTC.